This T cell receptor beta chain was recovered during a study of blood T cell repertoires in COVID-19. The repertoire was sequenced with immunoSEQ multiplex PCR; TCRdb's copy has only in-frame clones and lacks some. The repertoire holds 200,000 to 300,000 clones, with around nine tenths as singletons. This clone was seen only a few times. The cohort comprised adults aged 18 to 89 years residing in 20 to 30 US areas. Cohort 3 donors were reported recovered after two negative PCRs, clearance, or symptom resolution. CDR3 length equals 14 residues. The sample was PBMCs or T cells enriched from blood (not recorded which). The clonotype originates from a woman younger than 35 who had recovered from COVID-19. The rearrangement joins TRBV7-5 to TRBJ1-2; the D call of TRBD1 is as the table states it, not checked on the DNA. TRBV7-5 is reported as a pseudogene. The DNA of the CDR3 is TGTGTCAGAAGCTTAGGACACCCAAACTATGGCTACACCTTC. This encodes CVRSLGHPNYGYTF.